This T cell receptor (beta chain) was retrieved from a study of T cell repertoires in cytomegalovirus infection (dated by TCRdb to the late 2010s). Regarding the complete study: Alongside well-studied HLA-B-restricted epitopes, the peptide stimulations were aimed at recently identified HLA-C-restricted CMV epitopes, whose presentation resists viral immunomodulation. The HLA type of each donor mattered for the analysis, because public TCR beta signatures pointed to carriage of CMV infection along with the matching HLA type.

According to the germline V gene, CDR1 reads SGHVS and CDR2 reads FNYEAQ. The CDR3 sequence holds 13 residues, the cysteine and valine included. Only CDR3 DNA remains: 39 bases, in frame from the first base. Taken with the paper, the label for treatment or condition translates to: in vitro stimulation with specific CMV peptide epitopes to enrich CMV-specific T cells. This clonotype was recorded a few times. The clone's antigen remains unknown. Qualities for individual bases were not recorded, and no much larger clone is one base off. The run used an Illumina HiSeq 1500. The public reads were reprocessed in TCRdb via fastp at Q25 and MiXCR, keeping in-frame beta chains. Every distinct CDR3 protein forms one entry, paired with its most common genes and DNA. The sample profile shows approximately 910,000 distinct CDR3 sequences; roughly 30% of them were found once. The ten largest clones capture 11% to 15% of the sample.

Results the study describes overall, beyond this receptor: Carriers of CMV infection plus the relevant HLA type were discriminated by the cumulative frequency of public TCR beta family members in the study cohort and in an independent 352-donor cohort. The ex vivo response was dominated by HLA-C-restricted CMV-specific TCR beta clonotypes, which also provided the single most frequent clonotype in two of eight donors.

The sequences come from cultured CD8+ T cells from PBMCs, collected from culture after CMV antigen stimulation. The sequence came from a human donor in good health (CMV status not recorded). Some clones in this sample may be carry-over from other donors' samples. This chain joins TRBV7-6 to TRBJ2-7, with 7 central nucleotides matching TRBD1. This receptor has the CDR3 CASSFRQGYEQYV. The DNA is as follows: TGTGCTAGCAGCTTTCGACAGGGCTACGAGCAGTACGTC.